A selection of T cell receptor beta chains follows, all from one sample in a study of T cell responses to AZD1222 COVID-19 vaccine. Profiling relied on immunoSEQ multiplex PCR, and the TCRdb table lists in-frame clones only, not all of them. The sample contains 70,000 or so clones, about three quarters of which appear only once. The material was peripheral blood, obtained on day 0 of AZD1222 vaccination. These receptors all stem from an adult in good health. Both conserved end residues are part of each CDR3. The D gene is left open where the match is weak. Clone size is shown for a subset of rows, as once, few, many or a class of expanded clone.

D gene,J gene,clone size,V gene,CDR3 DNA,CDR3 protein
-,TRBJ2-5,few,TRBV27,TGTGCCAGCAGTTTCGGTCAGGGGAAAGAGACCCAGTACTTC,CASSFGQGKETQYF
-,TRBJ2-2,few,TRBV6-4,TGTGCCAGCAGTGACAGACAGGGAGGGGACACCGGGGAGCTGTTTTTT,CASSDRQGGDTGELFF
TRBD1,TRBJ1-6,-,TRBV2,TGTGCCAGCAGTATTGGACAGGGGAATAATTCACCCCTCCACTTT,CASSIGQGNNSPLHF
-,TRBJ1-1,few,TRBV5-1,TGCGCCAGCAGCAGGGACGGGATGAACACTGAAGCTTTCTTT,CASSRDGMNTEAFF
-,TRBJ1-2,-,TRBV6-5,TGTGCCAGCAGTTCGGCCACAGGGATGGGCTACACCTTC,CASSSATGMGYTF
-,TRBJ2-1,-,TRBV27,TGTGCCAGCAGTTCCGGTACACCCAATGAGCAGTTCTTC,CASSSGTPNEQFF
-,TRBJ1-5,-,TRBV27,TGTGCCAGCAGTTTGATCCAGGAGCCCCAGCATTTT,CASSLIQEPQHF
-,TRBJ2-3,few,TRBV6-6,TGTGCCAGCCGAACAAGCACGGATACGCAGTATTTT,CASRTSTDTQYF
TRBD2,TRBJ2-3,once,TRBV5-1,TGCGCCAGCAGCTTGGCTAGGTTTGGGGCGGGGGAGCGAGCAGATACGCAGTATTTT,CASSLARFGAGERADTQYF
-,TRBJ1-5,-,TRBV28,TGTGCCAGCAGTTCTGGAGTAAGGGCGGCCCAGCATTTT,CASSSGVRAAQHF
-,TRBJ2-2,-,TRBV5-1,TGCGCCAGCAGCCCCCGGGAGTTTTTCGGCGGGGAGCTGTTTTTT,CASSPREFFGGELFF
TRBD1,TRBJ1-3,-,TRBV7-8,TGTGCCAGCAGCTCCCGACAGGGAGGGACTGGAAACACCATATATTTT,CASSSRQGGTGNTIYF
-,TRBJ1-2,few,TRBV10-1,TGCGCCAGCAGTGAGTCCGACAACTATGGCTACACCTTC,CASSESDNYGYTF
TRBD1,TRBJ1-6,-,TRBV28,TGTGCCAGCAGTTCGCCGGGACAGGGGTGGCAAGGTGGTTCACCCCTCCACTTT,CASSSPGQGWQGGSPLHF
-,TRBJ1-5,-,TRBV7-2,TGTGCCAGCAGCCCCTCCTACCTCCCTAGCAATCAGCCCCAGCATTTT,CASSPSYLPSNQPQHF
-,TRBJ1-5,-,TRBV7-8,TGTGCCAGCAGCTTAGCTGGTGCACAGAAAAATCAGCCCCAGCATTTT,CASSLAGAQKNQPQHF
TRBD1,TRBJ2-2,once,TRBV11-2,TGTGCCAGCAGCCCACGACCGGGACAGGGGGGAACCGGGGAGCTGTTTTTT,CASSPRPGQGGTGELFF
-,TRBJ2-7,few,TRBV28,TGTGCCAGCAGCTCTGTTTCCGGCTGGGACGGAAGCTCCTACGAGCAGTACTTC,CASSSVSGWDGSSYEQYF
TRBD1,TRBJ2-5,-,TRBV5-1,TGCGCCAGCAGCTGGGACAGGGAGGAAGAGACCCAGTACTTC,CASSWDREEETQYF
-,TRBJ2-3,-,TRBV18,TGTGCCAGCTCACCAAGGGCAGGGGGCACAGATACGCAGTATTTT,CASSPRAGGTDTQYF
TRBD1,TRBJ2-7,few,TRBV19,TGTGCCAGCGGACAGGGATCGTCCTACGAGCAGTACTTC,CASGQGSSYEQYF
-,TRBJ1-5,-,TRBV25-1,TGTGCCAGCAGTGCAGGGTATCAGCCCCAGCATTTT,CASSAGYQPQHF
-,TRBJ1-4,-,TRBV19,TGTGCCAGTAGTTTCGGGACGGGAAATGAAAAACTGTTTTTT,CASSFGTGNEKLFF
-,TRBJ2-7,-,TRBV2,TGTGCCAGCAATGCTAGGGGCCCTGGTTACGAGCAGTACTTC,CASNARGPGYEQYF
TRBD2,TRBJ2-3,-,TRBV11-3,TGTGCCAGCAGTTCCGGGACTAGCGGGGGGGCTAATACGCAGTATTTT,CASSSGTSGGANTQYF
TRBD2,TRBJ2-3,-,TRBV24-1,TGTGCCACCAGTGCGCGGGGGGCTGGCGCAGATACGCAGTATTTT,CATSARGAGADTQYF
-,TRBJ2-7,-,TRBV10-3,TGTGCCATCAGTCCCCAGCTGGGGGGTCTCTACGAGCAGTACTTC,CAISPQLGGLYEQYF
-,TRBJ2-7,-,TRBV5-1,TGCGCCAGCAGCTTGGGGCAGAGTCCCTACGAGCAGTACTTC,CASSLGQSPYEQYF
TRBD1,TRBJ1-5,-,TRBV9,TGTGCCAGCAGCGTCGGACAGGGGAATCAGCCCCAGCATTTT,CASSVGQGNQPQHF
TRBD1,TRBJ2-7,-,TRBV9,TGTGCCAGCAGCGGCGGACAGGGTGGCGAGCAGTACTTC,CASSGGQGGEQYF
-,TRBJ2-3,-,TRBV4-2,TGTGCCAGCAGCCAAGATTCCGTGGCAGGGTGGGTCACAGATACGCAGTATTTT,CASSQDSVAGWVTDTQYF
TRBD1,TRBJ1-2,-,TRBV30,TGTGCCTGGATACCCCTAAGGGGGCGCGTCTATGGCTACACCTTC,CAWIPLRGRVYGYTF
-,TRBJ1-1,-,TRBV7-3,TGTGCCAGCAGCTTAAATCCAGGACAGCACACTGAAGCTTTCTTT,CASSLNPGQHTEAFF
TRBD1,TRBJ1-3,-,TRBV5-1,TGCGCCAGCAGCTTGGTTAGGGGACAGTTTGGCTCTGGAAACACCATATATTTT,CASSLVRGQFGSGNTIYF
-,TRBJ1-1,once,TRBV19,TGTGCCAGTAGTTCGTGGTCCTTGAACACTGAAGCTTTCTTT,CASSSWSLNTEAFF
-,TRBJ2-2,-,TRBV9,TGTGCCAGCAGCCAATTTTGGACAACGGACACCGGGGAGCTGTTTTTT,CASSQFWTTDTGELFF
TRBD1,TRBJ1-4,-,TRBV9,TGTGCCAGCAGCCCGAGACAGGGCGGGAATGAAAAACTGTTTTTT,CASSPRQGGNEKLFF
-,TRBJ2-3,-,TRBV5-1,TGCGCCAGCAGCGGGGGTGGTCGTAACACAGATACGCAGTATTTT,CASSGGGRNTDTQYF
-,TRBJ2-7,-,TRBV29-1,TGCAGCGTTGAAGGAGGGGACTGGATCTACGAGCAGTACTTC,CSVEGGDWIYEQYF
-,TRBJ1-6,-,TRBV5-1,TGCGCCAGCAGCTTGCAGGCCACGGATAATTCACCCCTCCACTTT,CASSLQATDNSPLHF
-,TRBJ2-7,-,TRBV6-5,TGTGCCACTCCGGGGCCACCCACCTACGAGCAGTACTTC,CATPGPPTYEQYF
-,TRBJ1-6,once,TRBV3-1/TRBV3-2,TGTGCCAGCAGCGATTCCCCAGGTTCACCCCTCCACTTT,CASSDSPGSPLHF
TRBD1,TRBJ2-5,-,TRBV3-1/TRBV3-2,TGTGCCAGCAGCCATAGGGACAGACAAGAGACCCAGTACTTC,CASSHRDRQETQYF
-,TRBJ1-4,-,TRBV13,TGTGCCAGCAGCTTATTTGGGTTAAATGAAAAACTGTTTTTT,CASSLFGLNEKLFF
TRBD1,TRBJ2-1,-,TRBV10-3,TGTGCCATCAGTGATTCAGGGGGCTTATACAATGAGCAGTTCTTC,CAISDSGGLYNEQFF
-,TRBJ2-1,-,TRBV2,TGTGCCAGCAGTGACAATCAGGGGTTCGGTGAGCAGTTCTTC,CASSDNQGFGEQFF
TRBD1,TRBJ2-1,-,TRBV7-7,TGTGCTAGCAGCCAAGGGACAGGGGGTAGCGATGAGCAGTTCTTC,CASSQGTGGSDEQFF
-,TRBJ1-1,-,TRBV6-2/TRBV6-3,TGTGCCAGCAGTCGTTGGTCGAACACTGAAGCTTTCTTT,CASSRWSNTEAFF
-,TRBJ2-7,-,TRBV9,TGTGCCAGCAGCGAGCACATTTTCTCCTACGAGCAGTACTTC,CASSEHIFSYEQYF
-,TRBJ1-5,-,TRBV6-6,TGTGCCAGCAGTTACTCGTTGACCGTTAGCAATCAGCCCCAGCATTTT,CASSYSLTVSNQPQHF
TRBD1,TRBJ2-5,-,TRBV16,TGTGCCAGCAGCCAACTGACAGGGCAAGAGACCCAGTACTTC,CASSQLTGQETQYF
-,TRBJ2-5,few,TRBV5-1,TGCGCCAGCAGCTTGCAGTTACCTTGGCGGGGTCAAGAGACCCAGTACTTC,CASSLQLPWRGQETQYF
TRBD1,TRBJ2-5,-,TRBV7-9,TGTGCCAGCAGCTTGACAGGGGCGCAAGAGACCCAGTACTTC,CASSLTGAQETQYF
-,TRBJ2-5,-,TRBV11-2,TGTGCCAGCAGCCCGTGGGGGGAGACCCAGTACTTC,CASSPWGETQYF
-,TRBJ2-5,-,TRBV7-9,TGTGCCAGCAGCAACCTCGGGGGACCTCCGCTGACCCAGTACTTC,CASSNLGGPPLTQYF
TRBD1,TRBJ1-2,-,TRBV6-6,TGTGCCAGCAGCGAGACAGGGGGCTATGGCTACACCTTC,CASSETGGYGYTF
TRBD2,TRBJ2-2,-,TRBV28,TGTGCCAGCAGTGGGCGGACTAGCGGGGGACGGGACACCGGGGAGCTGTTTTTT,CASSGRTSGGRDTGELFF
-,TRBJ1-4,-,TRBV4-1,TGCGCCAGCAGCCAAGACCCCGTATCCAATGAAAAACTGTTTTTT,CASSQDPVSNEKLFF
-,TRBJ1-4,-,TRBV27,TGTGCCAGCAGTTTAGCCAGGGATTCCCTTCATAATGAAAAACTGTTTTTT,CASSLARDSLHNEKLFF